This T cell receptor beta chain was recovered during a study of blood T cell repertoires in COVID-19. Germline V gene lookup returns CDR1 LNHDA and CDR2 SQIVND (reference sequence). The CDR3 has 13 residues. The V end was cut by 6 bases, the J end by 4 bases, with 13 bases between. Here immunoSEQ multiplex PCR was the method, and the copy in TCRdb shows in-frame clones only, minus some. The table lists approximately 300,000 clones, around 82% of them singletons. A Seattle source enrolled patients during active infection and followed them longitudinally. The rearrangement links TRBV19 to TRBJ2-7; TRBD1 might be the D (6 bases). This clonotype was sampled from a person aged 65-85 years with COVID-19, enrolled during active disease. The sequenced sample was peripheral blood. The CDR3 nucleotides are TGTGCCAGTAGCCAACGTACAGGGTACGAGCAGTACTTC. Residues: CASSQRTGYEQYF. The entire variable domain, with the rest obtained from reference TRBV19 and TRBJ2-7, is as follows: DGGITQSPKYLFRKEGQNVTLSCEQNLNHDAMYWYRQDPGQGLRLIYYSQIVNDFQKGDIAEGYSVSREKKESFPLTVTSAQKNPTAFYLCASSQRTGYEQYFGPGTRLTVT.